This T cell receptor (beta chain) was recovered during a study of shared clonotypes between healthy human individuals. This clone appeared a single time. Other DNA sequences within the sample encode an identical CDR3. Replicate PCRs from sorted subsets contained around 200 ng DNA, which is 30,000 to 35,000 T cell genomes. Assay: immunoSEQ multiplex PCR; the TCRdb copy retains only in-frame clones and omits some. The sample has about 960,000 clones; 76% are singletons. This CDR3 has 15 amino acids. Looked up from germline, CDR1 is SGDLS and CDR2 is YYNGEE. V lost 4 bases and J 1 base, leaving 13 bases between the germline ends.

The chain carries TRBV9 and TRBJ2-3; D is possibly TRBD2 (5 bases). Material for sequencing was memory CD4+ T cells sorted from blood. Subset in this sample: CD45RA-negative fraction. The receptor's source is a man between 18 and 35 years old in good health. This CDR3 reads CASSPRGSGTDTQYF. The CDR3 bases are TGTGCCAGCAGCCCCCGGGGTAGTGGCACAGATACGCAGTATTTT.